The present TCR beta chain was sequenced within a study of beta chain features in type 1 diabetes (dated by TCRdb to the late 2010s). Context from the whole study: No differences in mean age, gender distribution, total cell number or subset yield were found between patients and healthy donors. In the study, recently diagnosed type 1 diabetes patients and matched healthy donors were compared on the TCRB repertoires of their sorted circulating CD4+ T cell subsets. A total of 85 million to 110 million sorted cells were examined across all samples, and RNA yield correlated strongly with the number of cells per subset. Regulatory and stem cell-like memory subsets were obtained from only 8 patients and roughly 8 healthy donors, while naive and central memory subsets were obtained from all 28 donors. Broader findings and caveats from the paper: Because cDNA rather than genomic DNA was sequenced, highly expressing activated cells could have been over-represented, although no difference in activation and CD3 levels was found between groups. Shorter templates might be favored by PCR, yet because patient and control samples were amplified and corrected together, any such skew would affect both groups equally. Naive, central memory and regulatory TCRB repertoires appeared to be more alike among patients than among healthy donors. Fewer insertions and more nucleotide deletions at VDJ recombination sites were observed in patients with type 1 diabetes, implying thymic rearrangement abnormalities. Type 1 diabetes patients showed a moderate but significant shortening of TCRB CDR3 length in all four CD4+ subsets. HLA sub-analyses involved small numbers of individuals, so any influence of HLA type on TCRB rearrangement remained unresolved.

This clone was observed a handful of times. Its antigen remains undetermined. Base qualities are not recorded, but no much larger clone differs from it by a single base. From each donor, a single peripheral blood sample of around 120 mL on average was drawn into heparinised tubes. A BD FACSAria II and a panel including CD45RO, CCR7, CD25, CD127, CD95 and CD27 were used to sort naive, central memory, regulatory and stem cell-like memory CD4+ T cells. Every sorted population had a purity above 95%. PBMCs were isolated immediately by Lymphoprep density gradient centrifugation and stained directly without culture. So that batch effects would be minimized, each experiment stained and sorted samples in pairs, pairing one healthy donor with one patient. The entire isolated RNA was reverse transcribed using the High Capacity cDNA Reverse Transcription Kit, and thus expressed TCRB transcripts were sequenced. Deep immunoSEQ sequencing was performed on naive, central memory and regulatory T cell samples, with an average of around 3.5 million total reads per sample. Sorted cells were lysed in RLT buffer, and RNA was extracted using DNase-treated RNeasy Micro or Mini kits according to cell number. To prevent cross-contamination, every cell subset was processed on its own, while patient and healthy donor samples were processed together. The immunoSEQ multiplex PCR was used to amplify TCRB sequences from cDNA, yielding 87-bp fragments that span the CDR3 region. The amplicons were sequenced using the Illumina HiSeq platform. On the authors' methods: PCR bias was computationally corrected using synthetic template baselines, reads within Hamming distance 2 were collapsed, and singletons that could not be merged were discarded. Reads were aligned against IMGT to assign V, D and J genes, CDR3 length and insertions or deletions at six rearrangement sites. Within each subset, clonotype counts were normalized to sorted cell number, and only after that were true diversity and Gini coefficients computed with the tcR R package. The overlap coefficient, calculated on TCRB nucleotide sequences, was used to quantify repertoire sharing. As a proxy for the pre-selection repertoire, out-of-frame TCRB sequences from naive cells were analyzed. The table was pulled from immuneACCESS by TCRdb, which kept in-frame rearrangements only. Such tables lose some clones; where checked, under half of the loss comes from unresolved V genes, and the rest has no known cause. V and J calls and clone size are as listed in that table; D and trimming were resolved from the DNA. The table for this sample lists more than 250,000 clones; over 20% of them were counted only once. The ten most abundant clones make up more than 0.025% of the sample.

The sample taken for sequencing was naive CD4+ T cells from blood. The cell subset or site label, as the study defines it: true naive CD4+ T cells. This TCR was recovered from a woman between 40 and 55 years old with type 1 diabetes.

The sequence in DNA is TGTGCCAGCAGCCAAGCGTTGGGGACTAGCGCCGCCTACGAGCAGTACTTC. Its protein product is CASSQALGTSAAYEQYF. Recombination joined TRBV7-9 with TRBJ2-7; 10 bases in the junction line up with TRBD2. CDR1 and CDR2 (SEHNR, FQNEAQ) derive from the germline V gene (reference sequence). Trimming leaves V shorter by 5 bases and J shorter by 2 bases, with the junction holding 12 bases beyond the gene matches. The CDR3 starts with the cysteine, ends with the phenylalanine, and has 17 residues. The sequence is cut down to CDR3 DNA, 51 bases in frame from base 1.